This is a list of T cell receptor beta chains from one sample in a study of T cell responses to AZD1222 COVID-19 vaccine. The protocol was immunoSEQ multiplex PCR, while the TCRdb copy is restricted to in-frame clones and leaves out a portion. The profile shows fewer than 180,000 clones, roughly 90% of them singletons. This material consisted of peripheral blood, taken 28 days after the second AZD1222 dose. These receptors were taken from an adult who received the AZD1222 COVID-19 vaccine. Both conserved end residues are part of each CDR3. A D gene is named only where the DNA matches it firmly. A row's size may be missing; if present it is once, few, many or a size class.

d_call	clone_size	cdr3_length	v_call	j_call	cdr3_nt	cdr3_aa
NA	NA	13	TRBV30	TRBJ1-5	TGTGCCTGGAGCAACGCTGGCCCTGAGCCCCAGCATTTT	CAWSNAGPEPQHF
NA	NA	16	TRBV27	TRBJ2-1	TGTGCCAGCAGGCCCAAGGGGGCGGGAGTCTACAATGAGCAGTTCTTC	CASRPKGAGVYNEQFF
NA	NA	15	TRBV5-1	TRBJ2-3	TGCGCCAGCAGCTTGTTCGGGGTGGTTGCAGATACGCAGTATTTT	CASSLFGVVADTQYF
TRBD1	NA	14	TRBV14	TRBJ2-5	TGTGCCAGCAGCCCCAGGGGGCTCGAAGAGACCCAGTACTTC	CASSPRGLEETQYF
TRBD1	NA	17	TRBV7-9	TRBJ1-1	TGTGCCAGCAGCTTAGTTGGGACAGGGGGAAGCGGTACTGAAGCTTTCTTT	CASSLVGTGGSGTEAFF
NA	NA	15	TRBV6-4	TRBJ1-2	TGTGCCAGCAGTGAAGGGCAGGGAGGCTCCGAGGGCTACACCTTC	CASSEGQGGSEGYTF
NA	once	14	TRBV18	TRBJ1-1	TGTGCCAGCTCACCGGCAGAGATGAACACTGAAGCTTTCTTT	CASSPAEMNTEAFF
TRBD1	NA	15	TRBV19	TRBJ1-6	TGTGCCAGTACTCCTACAGGGGGCTATAATTCACCCCTCCACTTT	CASTPTGGYNSPLHF
TRBD2	NA	14	TRBV2	TRBJ2-1	TGTGCCAGCATTTCTGGGACTAGCGGTGGTGAGCAGTTCTTC	CASISGTSGGEQFF
NA	once	14	TRBV30	TRBJ2-2	TGTGCCTGGAGTGTAATTGGGGGGCCCGGGGAGCTGTTTTTT	CAWSVIGGPGELFF
NA	NA	13	TRBV30	TRBJ2-7	TGTGCCTTACCGGACCCGGTACCCTACGAGCAGTACTTC	CALPDPVPYEQYF
TRBD1	NA	16	TRBV5-1	TRBJ1-1	TGCGCCAGCAGCTCCGGAGAAAGGGGGCTGGGCACTGAAGCTTTCTTT	CASSSGERGLGTEAFF
NA	NA	13	TRBV10-3	TRBJ1-2	TGTGCCATCACTCAGACAGAGAACTATGGCTACACCTTC	CAITQTENYGYTF
TRBD2	NA	16	TRBV11-2	TRBJ2-1	TGTGCCAGCAGCTTTCCAACCAGCGGGAGGAACAATGAGCAGTTCTTC	CASSFPTSGRNNEQFF
TRBD1	NA	11	TRBV20-1	TRBJ1-2	TGCAGTGCCCCGACAGGGGTCGGCTACACCTTC	CSAPTGVGYTF
NA	NA	16	TRBV7-6	TRBJ2-1	TGTGCCAGCAGCTTAGTAGGGTCTAGCTCCTACAATGAGCAGTTCTTC	CASSLVGSSSYNEQFF
TRBD2	NA	13	TRBV5-1	TRBJ2-1	TGCGCCAGCAGCTTTAGCGCCGGGGGGGAGCAGTTCTTC	CASSFSAGGEQFF
NA	NA	17	TRBV6-1	TRBJ2-1	TGTGCCAGCAGTGAACTGGGCAGTCTAAGCTCCTACAATGAGCAGTTCTTC	CASSELGSLSSYNEQFF
NA	NA	16	TRBV9	TRBJ1-2	TGTGCCAGCAGCGTAGCTACTTCTGGGGGCCACTATGGCTACACCTTC	CASSVATSGGHYGYTF
TRBD2	NA	19	TRBV15	TRBJ2-1	TGTGCCACCAGCAGATCCGGACTAGCGGGGGCGTCCTCCTACAATGAGCAGTTCTTC	CATSRSGLAGASSYNEQFF
NA	NA	13	TRBV11-2	TRBJ1-5	TGTGCCAGCAGCTTATCCGACGATCAGCCCCAGCATTTT	CASSLSDDQPQHF
TRBD2	NA	14	TRBV7-2	TRBJ2-1	TGTGCCAGCAGTTCGCCGGGACTAGCGATGGCGCAGTTCTTC	CASSSPGLAMAQFF
NA	NA	15	TRBV5-3	TRBJ2-7	TGTGCCAGACCCCAAGACCAAATCACGGGCTACGAGCAGTACTTC	CARPQDQITGYEQYF
NA	NA	14	TRBV27	TRBJ2-1	TGTGCCAGCAGTTTCATATCGGGAAACAATGAGCAGTTCTTC	CASSFISGNNEQFF
NA	NA	13	TRBV10-3	TRBJ1-1	TGTGCCATCAGTGCCAGACAGAACACTGAAGCTTTCTTT	CAISARQNTEAFF
TRBD2	NA	14	TRBV11-2	TRBJ2-5	TGTGCCAGCAGCTGGGCTAGCGGGCGGGAGACCCAGTACTTC	CASSWASGRETQYF
NA	NA	16	TRBV5-1	TRBJ1-4	TGCGCCAGCAGCCCGGAGGCTTTTCCAACTAATGAAAAACTGTTTTTT	CASSPEAFPTNEKLFF
NA	NA	15	TRBV5-1	TRBJ2-2	TGCGCCAGCAGCTTGGAAGGGACGAACACCGGGGAGCTGTTTTTT	CASSLEGTNTGELFF
NA	once	13	TRBV24-1	TRBJ1-2	TGTGCCACCACCTGGTGGGGGCCCCTTGGCTACACCTTC	CATTWWGPLGYTF
TRBD1	NA	18	TRBV5-1	TRBJ2-2	TGCGCCAGCAGCTTTCTGGGGACAGGGGATACGAACACCGGGGAGCTGTTTTTT	CASSFLGTGDTNTGELFF
TRBD1	NA	15	TRBV11-2	TRBJ2-2	TGTGCCAGCAGCTTAGGGGACAGGCCAACCGGGGAGCTGTTTTTT	CASSLGDRPTGELFF
TRBD1	NA	13	TRBV30	TRBJ2-7	TGTGCCTGGAGTTTCGGGACAGGGTACGAGCAGTACTTC	CAWSFGTGYEQYF
NA	NA	14	TRBV6-5	TRBJ2-7	TGTGCCAGCTCCCAGAGGGTTCTCACCTACGAGCAGTACTTC	CASSQRVLTYEQYF
NA	NA	13	TRBV19	TRBJ2-1	TGTGCCAGACCCGGGACACCCTCCAATCGGCAGTTCTTC	CARPGTPSNRQFF
TRBD2	NA	17	TRBV4-1	TRBJ2-1	TGCGCCAGCAGCCAGGATCTCTTAGCGGGAGGGGGCAATGAGCAGTTCTTC	CASSQDLLAGGGNEQFF
NA	NA	15	TRBV2	TRBJ1-2	TGTGCCAGCAGTGACCGGGGCGGGGGGCTTTATGGCTACACCTTC	CASSDRGGGLYGYTF
NA	NA	14	TRBV19	TRBJ1-1	TGTGCCAGTAGTATACAGGGGCAGAACACTGAAGCTTTCTTT	CASSIQGQNTEAFF
TRBD2	NA	14	TRBV5-4	TRBJ2-7	TGTGCCAGCAGCTTGGAGCGGGAGGGCTACGAGCAGTACTTC	CASSLEREGYEQYF
NA	NA	13	TRBV11-2	TRBJ2-5	TGTGCCAGCAGCTTTTCCAGGGGAGAGACCCAGTACTTC	CASSFSRGETQYF
NA	NA	12	TRBV12-5	TRBJ1-3	TGTGCTAGTGCCCCAACTGGAAACACCATATATTTT	CASAPTGNTIYF
NA	NA	15	TRBV3-1/TRBV3-2	TRBJ1-1	TGTGCCAGCAGCCAAGGCAGGGGAGGGAACACTGAAGCTTTCTTT	CASSQGRGGNTEAFF
TRBD2	once	15	TRBV11-3	TRBJ2-2	TGTGCCAGCAGCCAGGGACTAGCGAACACCGGGGAGCTGTTTTTT	CASSQGLANTGELFF
NA	NA	14	TRBV6-1	TRBJ1-5	TGTGCCAGCAGTGACGGAGAGACCAATCAGCCCCAGCATTTT	CASSDGETNQPQHF
NA	NA	19	TRBV5-1	TRBJ2-7	TGCGCCAGCAGCGGGGTTGAGACGCTGTCGCGGGGAGGAAACGACGAGCAGTACTTC	CASSGVETLSRGGNDEQYF
NA	NA	12	TRBV27	TRBJ1-1	TGTGCCAGCAGTTCCGTTGGCACTGAAGCTTTCTTT	CASSSVGTEAFF
NA	NA	14	TRBV3-1/TRBV3-2	TRBJ2-7	TGTGCCAGCAGCCTCGGGGGGCAGAACTACGAGCAGTACTTC	CASSLGGQNYEQYF
NA	NA	15	TRBV4-1	TRBJ2-7	TGCGCCAGCAGCGAACTATTGTACCCGGCCAACGAGCAGTACTTC	CASSELLYPANEQYF
NA	NA	17	TRBV6-1	TRBJ2-1	TGTGCCAGCAGTGCTACCCTCCGCCGGGAAGGATACAATGAGCAGTTCTTC	CASSATLRREGYNEQFF
NA	NA	15	TRBV24-1	TRBJ2-1	TGTGCCACCAGTGATTCCACAGGGTTTTGGAATGAGCAGTTCTTC	CATSDSTGFWNEQFF
TRBD1	NA	15	TRBV27	TRBJ1-4	TGTGCCAGCAGTTCTCGCAGGGGGCTGGAAGAAAAACTGTTTTTT	CASSSRRGLEEKLFF
TRBD1	NA	13	TRBV19	TRBJ1-2	TGTGCCAGTAGTATCGGGACAGGGCTCGGCTACACCTTC	CASSIGTGLGYTF
NA	NA	14	TRBV6-4	TRBJ1-5	TGTGCCAGCAGTGACCGTAGGGGTCAACAGCCCCAGCATTTT	CASSDRRGQQPQHF
NA	NA	17	TRBV7-8	TRBJ1-3	TGTGCCAGCAGCCTTACGTCCGGGACGGGCTCTGGAAACACCATATATTTT	CASSLTSGTGSGNTIYF
NA	NA	14	TRBV14	TRBJ2-2	TGTGCCAGCAGCCCACTAAGGAACACCGGGGAGCTGTTTTTT	CASSPLRNTGELFF
NA	NA	13	TRBV10-3	TRBJ2-5	TGTGCCATCAGTGAGTCGTTAGGGGAGACCCAGTACTTC	CAISESLGETQYF
TRBD1	NA	16	TRBV2	TRBJ1-6	TGTGCCAGCAGTCCCCCCCGAAGGGGGCTTAATTCACCCCTCCACTTT	CASSPPRRGLNSPLHF